These T cell receptor beta chains were read from a single sample in a study of CD8+CD57+ T cells in acquired aplastic anemia. TCRdb passed the reads through MiXCR, listing each CDR3 protein once. The sample lists a few hundred thousand distinct CDR3 sequences; around 63% were seen once. The sample comprised sorted CD4+, CD8+, or CD8+CD57+ T cells (not recorded which) from PBMCs. The receptors here all came from a human donor in good health. CDR3s include the opening cysteine and the closing phenylalanine or tryptophan. A D gene is named only where the DNA matches it firmly. Size values are once, few and many counts, or a class for expanded clones, and some rows have none.

J	D	size	V	CDR3	DNA
TRBJ2-5	NA	NA	TRBV29-1	CSAGRLEYQETQYF	TGCAGCGCGGGGAGACTAGAGTATCAAGAGACCCAGTACTTC
TRBJ2-3	TRBD2	many	TRBV2	CASSGGPWIAGGKSTDTQYF	TGTGCCAGCAGTGGCGGGCCCTGGATAGCGGGGGGGAAGAGCACAGATACGCAGTATTTT
TRBJ2-5	TRBD2	NA	TRBV12-3/TRBV12-4	CASSPSGTSGGEGWTQYF	TGTGCCAGCAGTCCGTCCGGGACTAGCGGGGGAGAAGGCTGGACCCAGTACTTC
TRBJ2-7	NA	many	TRBV5-6	CASSLLGQDEQYF	TGTGCCAGCAGCTTGTTGGGGCAGGATGAGCAGTACTTC
TRBJ1-2	NA	NA	TRBV2	CASSETVTYGYTF	TGTGCCAGCAGTGAGACAGTTACCTATGGCTACACCTTC
TRBJ2-3	NA	NA	TRBV12-3/TRBV12-4	CASSPSPTGDTQYF	TGTGCCAGCAGCCCCTCCCCGACTGGGGATACGCAGTATTTT
TRBJ2-5	TRBD2	NA	TRBV7-2	CASRISGETQYF	TGTGCCAGCAGGATTAGCGGGGAGACCCAGTACTTC
TRBJ2-2	TRBD2	NA	TRBV7-9	CASSLYGGSGELFF	TGTGCCAGCAGCTTATATGGCGGGAGTGGGGAGCTGTTTTTT
TRBJ1-6	NA	NA	TRBV19	CASSIIRGYNSPLHF	TGTGCCAGTAGTATTATTCGGGGCTATAATTCACCCCTCCACTTT
TRBJ2-2	TRBD2	NA	TRBV6-5	CASSYLGPGTSGRAGDTGELFF	TGTGCCAGCAGTTATCTAGGCCCTGGAACTAGCGGGAGGGCCGGAGACACCGGGGAGCTGTTTTTT
TRBJ1-6	TRBD1	NA	TRBV20-1	CGARGDRDNSPLHF	TGCGGTGCTAGAGGGGACAGGGATAATTCACCCCTCCACTTT
TRBJ2-5	TRBD1	NA	TRBV29-1	CSVDRQGAEETQYF	TGCAGCGTTGACCGACAGGGGGCCGAAGAGACCCAGTACTTC
TRBJ2-6	NA	NA	TRBV9	CASSPQGAGANVLTF	TGTGCCAGCAGCCCTCAGGGTGCTGGGGCCAACGTCCTGACTTTC
TRBJ1-2	NA	NA	TRBV12-3/TRBV12-4	CASSPGAGSNYGYTF	TGTGCCAGCAGTCCGGGTGCGGGGTCGAACTATGGCTACACCTTC
TRBJ1-1	NA	few	TRBV7-9	CASSRLTANTEAFF	TGTGCCAGCAGCCGATTGACAGCGAACACTGAAGCTTTCTTT
TRBJ1-1	NA	many	TRBV19	CASSVTGNTEAFF	TGTGCCAGTAGTGTGACAGGGAACACTGAAGCTTTCTTT
TRBJ2-5	NA	NA	TRBV20-1	CSASRGASWVGTQYF	TGCAGTGCTAGCCGGGGGGCGTCTTGGGTAGGGACCCAGTACTTC
TRBJ1-1	TRBD1	few	TRBV2	CASLEQGARNTEAFF	TGTGCCAGCTTAGAACAGGGGGCTCGGAACACTGAAGCTTTCTTT
TRBJ1-2	NA	NA	TRBV24-1	CATSVNTNYGYTF	TGTGCCACCAGTGTAAACACCAACTATGGCTACACCTTC
TRBJ2-1	TRBD2	NA	TRBV9	CASSDGTSGGHYNEQFF	TGTGCCAGCAGTGACGGGACTAGCGGGGGGCACTACAATGAGCAGTTCTTC
TRBJ2-1	TRBD2	NA	TRBV24-1	CATSDTSLAGGGWEQFF	TGTGCCACCAGTGACACTTCACTAGCGGGGGGGGGTTGGGAGCAGTTCTTC
TRBJ1-2	NA	NA	TRBV15	CATSRDYDRSYGYTF	TGTGCCACCAGCAGAGATTACGACAGGAGCTATGGCTACACCTTC
TRBJ2-7	TRBD2	NA	TRBV3-1	CASSVGGSGAYEQYF	TGTGCCAGCAGCGTCGGAGGTAGCGGGGCCTACGAGCAGTACTTC
TRBJ1-2	TRBD1	NA	TRBV2	CASSEMDRGRDYGYTF	TGTGCCAGCAGTGAAATGGACAGGGGGCGCGACTATGGCTACACCTTC
TRBJ1-5	NA	NA	TRBV20-1	CSATDSPPREPQHF	TGCAGTGCTACGGACAGCCCGCCCAGGGAGCCCCAGCATTTT
TRBJ1-3	NA	NA	TRBV2	CASSEWGVGNTIYF	TGTGCCAGCAGTGAATGGGGGGTCGGAAACACCATATATTTT
TRBJ2-3	TRBD2	many	TRBV4-3	CASSQGAGGHQDTQYF	TGCGCCAGCAGCCAAGGAGCGGGGGGCCACCAAGATACGCAGTATTTT
TRBJ1-2	NA	many	TRBV11-1	CASSPRQANYGYTF	TGTGCCAGCAGCCCGCGACAGGCCAACTATGGCTACACCTTC
TRBJ1-2	NA	few	TRBV30	CAWSVLGRNYGYTF	TGTGCCTGGAGTGTACTTGGGCGGAACTATGGCTACACCTTC
TRBJ2-1	TRBD2	many	TRBV29-1	CSVDGTSGEGAYEQFF	TGCAGCGTTGACGGGACTAGCGGGGAGGGTGCGTACGAGCAGTTCTTC
TRBJ2-2	TRBD2	NA	TRBV20-1	CSARDSTSGGYDTGELFF	TGCAGTGCTAGAGATTCGACTAGCGGGGGGTATGACACCGGGGAGCTGTTTTTT
TRBJ2-7	NA	many	TRBV7-9	CASSLEHSYEQYF	TGTGCCAGCAGCTTAGAGCACAGCTACGAGCAGTACTTC
TRBJ2-3	NA	NA	TRBV5-1	CASSQVVTYPIEDTQYF	TGCGCCAGCAGCCAGGTGGTGACCTACCCGATCGAGGATACGCAGTATTTT
TRBJ1-1	NA	NA	TRBV7-8	CASSLEGLTVNTEAFF	TGTGCCAGCAGCTTAGAGGGTTTGACTGTGAACACTGAAGCTTTCTTT
TRBJ2-1	TRBD2	many	TRBV4-1	CASSQGKGLGNNEQFF	TGCGCCAGCAGCCAAGGGAAGGGACTAGGGAACAATGAGCAGTTCTTC
TRBJ2-5	NA	NA	TRBV7-8	CASSPRTMPGTQYF	TGTGCCAGCAGCCCACGGACTATGCCCGGGACCCAGTACTTC
TRBJ2-7	TRBD1	NA	TRBV7-8	CASGKDRVIHEQYF	TGTGCCAGCGGCAAGGACAGGGTCATCCACGAGCAGTACTTC
TRBJ2-1	TRBD2	NA	TRBV6-4	CASSATSGGNNEQFF	TGTGCCAGCAGTGCGACTAGCGGGGGGAACAATGAGCAGTTCTTC
TRBJ2-7	NA	NA	TRBV10-2	CASSEVWELQYF	TGCGCCAGCAGTGAGGTTTGGGAACTGCAGTACTTC
TRBJ1-2	NA	NA	TRBV5-6	CASSLVLQGDGYTF	TGTGCCAGCAGCTTAGTCCTTCAGGGCGATGGCTACACCTTC
TRBJ2-2	NA	NA	TRBV6-6	CASTPEQGGELFF	TGTGCCAGCACTCCCGAGCAAGGAGGGGAGCTGTTTTTT
TRBJ2-6	TRBD1	few	TRBV5-1	CASSSQTYRGTNVLTF	TGCGCCAGCAGCAGCCAAACATACAGGGGTACCAACGTCCTGACTTTC
TRBJ1-2	NA	few	TRBV20-1	CSASVPREGGYTF	TGCAGTGCTAGCGTCCCCAGGGAGGGAGGCTACACCTTC
TRBJ1-1	NA	NA	TRBV19	CASRGWGDAEAFF	TGTGCCAGTAGGGGTTGGGGAGACGCTGAAGCTTTCTTT
TRBJ2-1	TRBD2	few	TRBV7-9	CASSLGPSGSNEQFF	TGTGCCAGCAGCTTGGGGCCTAGCGGGAGCAATGAGCAGTTCTTC
TRBJ2-5	TRBD2	NA	TRBV7-8	CASSLGSGDQETQYF	TGTGCCAGCAGCTTAGGTAGCGGGGACCAAGAGACCCAGTACTTC